The clone carrying this T cell receptor (beta chain) has just one count. These data are taken from a study of blood T cell repertoires in COVID-19. Overall study context: PBMCs, B-cell-depleted T cells, or T cells were the source of the cDNA or gDNA that made up the material.

Between the trimmed V and J ends, which lost 4 bases and 2 bases, there was a span of 15 bases. Germline V gene sequence: CDR1 SGHVS, CDR2 FQNEAQ. This CDR3 contains 15 residues. Original processing methods: Quantification of nucleated cells was approximated via reference gene primer amplification. Using immunoSEQ multiplex PCR, the repertoire was profiled, and TCRdb retains in-frame clones only, with some absent. V, J and clone size reflect that table, while D and trimming were determined from the DNA. In the table there are 250,000 to 350,000 clones, 88% of which are singletons. The V gene is TRBV7-8, the J gene TRBJ2-7; D gene ambiguous. The specimen sequenced was peripheral blood. This TCR came from a woman in her thirties who had recovered from COVID-19. CDR3 coding DNA: TGTGCCAGCAGCTCCCGGTCACCGGTGACCTACGAGCAGTACTTC. Its translation is CASSSRSPVTYEQYF.